The clone carrying this TCR beta chain has a single count. These data come from a study of shared clonotypes between healthy human individuals. With 5 bases removed from V and 3 bases from J, the gap between germline ends came to 16 bases. The germline V gene has CDR1 MDHEN and CDR2 SYDVKM. This CDR3 comprises 15 residues. CD45RO-negative, CCR7-positively selected cells formed the naive CD8 fraction, excluding terminally differentiated effector memory CD45RA+ cells. Data came from immunoSEQ multiplex PCR; TCRdb stores just in-frame clones and leaves some out. The data contain approximately 1.9 million clones, about 94% of them seen just once; the ten biggest clones take up over 1.5%.

The genes are TRBV28 and TRBJ1-1, with D maybe TRBD1 (5 bases). Material: naive CD8+ T cells from PBMCs. The TCR originated in a young man in good health. Some clones in this sample may be carry-over from other donors' samples. CDR3 nucleotide sequence: TGTGCCAGCAGTGTGGTCGGGGACCTAGACACTGAAGCTTTCTTT. Encoded protein: CASSVVGDLDTEAFF. Full variable domain (outside the CDR3, taken from reference TRBV28 and TRBJ1-1): DVKVTQSSRYLVKRTGEKVFLECVQDMDHENMFWYRQDPGLGLRLIYFSYDVKMKEKGDIPEGYSVSREKKERFSLILESASTNQTSMYLCASSVVGDLDTEAFFGQGTRLTVV.